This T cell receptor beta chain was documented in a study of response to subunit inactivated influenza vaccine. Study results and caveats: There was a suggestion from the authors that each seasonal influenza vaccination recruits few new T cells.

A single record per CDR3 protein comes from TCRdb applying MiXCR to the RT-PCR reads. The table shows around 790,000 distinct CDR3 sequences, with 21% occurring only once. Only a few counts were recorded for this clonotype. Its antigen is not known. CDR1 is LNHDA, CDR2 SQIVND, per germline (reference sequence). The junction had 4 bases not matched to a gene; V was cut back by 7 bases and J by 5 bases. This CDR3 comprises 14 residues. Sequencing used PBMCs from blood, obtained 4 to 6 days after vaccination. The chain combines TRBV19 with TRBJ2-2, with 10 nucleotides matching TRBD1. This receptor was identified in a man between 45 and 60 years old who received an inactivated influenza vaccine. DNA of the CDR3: TGTGCCAGTACCCGACAGGGGGCAACCGGGGAGCTGTTTTTT. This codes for CASTRQGATGELFF.